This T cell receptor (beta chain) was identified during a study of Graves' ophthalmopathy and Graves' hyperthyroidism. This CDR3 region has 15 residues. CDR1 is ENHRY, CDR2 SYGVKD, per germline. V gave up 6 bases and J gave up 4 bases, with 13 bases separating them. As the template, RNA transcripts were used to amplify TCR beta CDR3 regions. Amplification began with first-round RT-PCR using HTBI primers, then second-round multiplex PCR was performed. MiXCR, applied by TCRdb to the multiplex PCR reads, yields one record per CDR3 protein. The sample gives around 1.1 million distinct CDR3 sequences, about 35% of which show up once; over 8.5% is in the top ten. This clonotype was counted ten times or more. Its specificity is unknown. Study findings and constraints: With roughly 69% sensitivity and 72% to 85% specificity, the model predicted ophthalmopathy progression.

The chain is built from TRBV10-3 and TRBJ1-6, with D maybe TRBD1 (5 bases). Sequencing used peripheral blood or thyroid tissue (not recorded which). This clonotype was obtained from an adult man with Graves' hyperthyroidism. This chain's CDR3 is CAISDPRQYNSPLHF. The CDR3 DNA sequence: TGTGCCATCAGCGACCCACGACAGTATAATTCACCCCTCCACTTT.